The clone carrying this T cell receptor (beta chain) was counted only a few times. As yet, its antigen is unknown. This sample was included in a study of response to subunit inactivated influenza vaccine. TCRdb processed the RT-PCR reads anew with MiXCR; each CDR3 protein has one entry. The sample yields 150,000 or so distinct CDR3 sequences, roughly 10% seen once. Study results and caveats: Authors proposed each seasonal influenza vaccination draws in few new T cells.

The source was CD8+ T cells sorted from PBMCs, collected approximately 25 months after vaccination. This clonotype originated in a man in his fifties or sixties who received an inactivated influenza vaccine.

The CDR3: CASRTYIAGDSYNEQFF. CDR3 sequence (DNA): TGTGCCAGCAGAACGTACATAGCGGGAGATTCCTACAATGAGCAGTTCTTC. The rearrangement links TRBV6-2 or TRBV6-3 to TRBJ2-1; 9 nucleotides agree with TRBD2. The V segment lost 6 bases and the J segment 1 base; nucleotides outside the gene matches: 10. This CDR3 is built from 17 residues. CDR1 MNHEY and CDR2 SVGEGT come from the germline V gene.